This T cell receptor beta chain came from a study of blood T cell repertoires in COVID-19. Across the whole study: Both acute and convalescent COVID-19 samples were obtained from the United States, Italy and Spain. PBMCs, B-cell-depleted T cells, or T cells were the source of the cDNA or gDNA that made up the material.

This CDR3 has 15 amino acids. Germline V CDR1 and CDR2: KGHSH, LQKENI. Trimming removed 5 bases from V and 0 bases from J, with 10 bases in between. Profiled with immunoSEQ multiplex PCR; TCRdb holds only in-frame clones, not every one. Of some 28,000 clones in the sample, 85% were seen once. This clonotype originated in a human donor in a cohort sampled during active COVID-19. V usage is TRBV18 and J usage is TRBJ1-4, with D possibly TRBD1 on 5 matching bases. Input material: peripheral blood. DNA of the CDR3: TGTGCCAGCTCAGCCCGGGGGGCAACTAATGAAAAACTGTTTTTT. Translating it yields CASSARGATNEKLFF.